The present T cell receptor beta chain was sequenced within a study of blood T cell repertoires in COVID-19. Study information: Samples came from the United States, Italy and Spain, spanning acute and convalescent COVID-19. Sample material is recorded as cDNA or gDNA derived from T cells, B-cell-depleted T cells, or PBMCs.

In the source study's methods: Nucleated cell number was recorded as an estimate derived from reference gene primer amplification. Sequenced by immunoSEQ multiplex PCR; TCRdb stores in-frame clones only, minus some. Clonal size and the V and J genes are those of that table, whereas D and trimming came from the DNA. The sample includes roughly 160,000 clones, 83% of them seen just once. CDR3 size: 14 residues. Germline assignment: CDR1 MNHEY and CDR2 SMNVEV (reference sequence). V shed 4 bases and J shed 1 base, with 10 bases lying between them. This clone was recorded a few times. This sequence was found in a woman older than 75 with acute or convalescent COVID-19. The chain couples TRBV27 to TRBJ1-1; D not certain. Source material: peripheral blood. The CDR3 spells CASSWRHSNTEAFF. CDR3 bases: TGTGCCAGCAGTTGGCGACATTCGAACACTGAAGCTTTCTTT.